This is a list of T cell receptor beta chains from one sample in a study of T cells in Graves' hyperthyroidism and ophthalmopathy. TCRdb reanalysed the multiplex PCR reads using MiXCR and keeps one entry per CDR3 protein. The data contain approximately 510,000 distinct CDR3 sequences, roughly 20% of them singletons. Sequencing was performed on blood. The receptors originated from a man between 18 and 29 years old with Graves' hyperthyroidism. Each CDR3 is given with its conserved first and last residue. Fields, in order: V gene, D gene, clone size, J gene, CDR3 DNA, CDR3 protein. A D gene is named only where the DNA matches it firmly. Size values are once, few and many counts, or a class for expanded clones, and some rows have none.

V gene: TRBV28; D gene: .; clone size: many; J gene: TRBJ2-5; CDR3 DNA: TGTGCCAGCACCCCTCCGGGACGGCCCCAAGAGACCCAGTACTTC; CDR3 protein: CASTPPGRPQETQYF
V gene: TRBV12-3/TRBV12-4; D gene: TRBD2; clone size: many; J gene: TRBJ2-7; CDR3 DNA: TGTGCCAGCAGTTTGGGCGGGGGGGCCGTATATGAGCAGTACTTC; CDR3 protein: CASSLGGGAVYEQYF
V gene: TRBV29-1; D gene: .; clone size: many; J gene: TRBJ2-2; CDR3 DNA: TGCAGCGTTACGAGGGCAGCAAACACCGGGGAGCTGTTTTTT; CDR3 protein: CSVTRAANTGELFF
V gene: TRBV12-3/TRBV12-4; D gene: .; clone size: many; J gene: TRBJ1-5; CDR3 DNA: TGTGCCAGCAGTACCTCCGGGGTTCGGCAGCCCCAGCATTTT; CDR3 protein: CASSTSGVRQPQHF
V gene: TRBV29-1; D gene: .; clone size: few; J gene: TRBJ2-7; CDR3 DNA: TGCAGCTTCACAGGGTACACCTACGAGCAGTACTTC; CDR3 protein: CSFTGYTYEQYF
V gene: TRBV30; D gene: .; clone size: .; J gene: TRBJ1-1; CDR3 DNA: TGTGCCTGGAGTGACGAGGGCCAAGTTGAAGCTTTCTTT; CDR3 protein: CAWSDEGQVEAFF
V gene: TRBV12-5; D gene: .; clone size: .; J gene: TRBJ2-7; CDR3 DNA: TGTGCTAGTGGTCCAAACTACGACAGGCGCTACGAGCAGTACTTC; CDR3 protein: CASGPNYDRRYEQYF
V gene: TRBV12-3/TRBV12-4; D gene: TRBD2; clone size: many; J gene: TRBJ2-7; CDR3 DNA: TGTGCCAGCAGTTTAAAAGCGGGGGCGGCTGGCGAGCAGTACTTC; CDR3 protein: CASSLKAGAAGEQYF
V gene: TRBV28; D gene: .; clone size: many; J gene: TRBJ2-7; CDR3 DNA: TGTGCCAGCAGTTTGACACCCTCCCACGAGCAGTACTTC; CDR3 protein: CASSLTPSHEQYF
V gene: TRBV6-1; D gene: .; clone size: many; J gene: TRBJ1-2; CDR3 DNA: TGTGCCAGCACAGGGAAAGGGGCCTATGGCTACACCTTC; CDR3 protein: CASTGKGAYGYTF